These 10 T cell receptor beta chains came from one sample sequenced in a study of shared clonotypes between healthy human individuals. Profiled with immunoSEQ multiplex PCR; TCRdb holds only in-frame clones, not every one. The sample holds about 230,000 clones, 60% to 70% seen once. The specimen sequenced was memory CD4+ T cells sorted from blood. The subset denotes: CD45RA-negative fraction. Receptors originate from a young man in good health.

This clone was observed a handful of times. This sample also contains other DNA sequences that code for the same CDR3. V gene TRBV18 combines with J gene TRBJ2-3; D remains ambiguous. Germline V gene lookup returns CDR1 KGHSH and CDR2 LQKENI. The CDR3 length is 13 residues. Trimming cost V 5 bases and J 0 bases, with 6 bases left between them. CDR3 coding DNA: TGTGCCAGCTCAGCGGCTAGCACAGATACGCAGTATTTT. Its translation is CASSAASTDTQYF.

This sequence joins TRBV7-2 and TRBJ2-1; 10 bases agree with TRBD2. The CDR3 loop spans 15 amino acids. The germline V gene encodes CDR1 SGHTA and CDR2 FQGNSA. V lost 6 bases, J lost 5 bases, and 7 bases stayed unmatched. CDR3 sequence (DNA): TGTGCCAGCAGACGTGGGACTAGCGCGAACAATGAGCAGTTCTTC. It specifies CASRRGTSANNEQFF.

The V call is TRBV18, the J call TRBJ2-3; TRBD2 matches 12 bases. The length of the CDR3 is 16 residues. J was trimmed by 6 bases and V by 1 base; bases with no gene match: 5. Germline V gives CDR1 KGHSH, CDR2 LQKENI. The CDR3 bases are TGTGCCAGCTCACCACGGACTAGCGGGACGGGTGATACGCAGTATTTT. It specifies CASSPRTSGTGDTQYF.

J is TRBJ2-1 and V is TRBV7-9; tentatively, D is TRBD1 (5 bases). The CDR3 has 14 amino acids. The germline CDR1 and CDR2 sequences are SEHNR and FQNEAQ (reference sequence). V was cut by 4 bases and J by 9 bases, with 16 bases left in between. The CDR3 loop is CASSSQGTRGEQFF. CDR3 bases: TGTGCCAGCAGCTCCCAGGGTACCCGCGGTGAGCAGTTCTTC.

The chain carries TRBV6-1 and TRBJ1-5, with D perhaps matching TRBD1 (6 bases). Germline CDR1 reads MNHNS; CDR2 reads SASEGT. V was shortened by 5 bases and J by 9 bases, with 14 bases between the two germline ends. The CDR3 runs to 13 residues. The CDR3 sequence is CASSLNRVRPQHF. The CDR3 nucleotides are TGTGCCAGCAGTCTAAACAGGGTTCGGCCCCAGCATTTT.

There are a few counts of this clone. This chain links TRBV28 with TRBJ1-5, with 8 bases matching TRBD1. The ends lost 7 bases at V and 6 bases at J; junction bases unmatched: 14. CDR3 length equals 16 residues. CDR1 and CDR2 (germline): MDHEN, SYDVKM. CDR3 protein: CASKLGPGQGGQPQHF. CDR3 nucleotide sequence: TGTGCCAGCAAGTTAGGACCAGGACAGGGAGGTCAGCCCCAGCATTTT.

The chain links TRBV11-2 to TRBJ2-7; the D gene is possibly TRBD2 (5 bases). Germline-derived CDR1 and CDR2 are SGHAT and FQNNGV. Trimming cost V 9 bases and J 7 bases, with 10 bases left between them. This CDR3 region has 10 residues. The CDR3 region has the DNA TGTGCCAGGGGGTGGAGGGAGCAGTACTTC. This translates into CARGWREQYF.

The chain joins TRBV18 to TRBJ1-1, with D unclear. Trimming pared 6 bases from V and 2 bases from J, leaving 4 bases between. Per germline, CDR1 KGHSH and CDR2 LQKENI. This CDR3 comprises 11 residues. This CDR3 is CASSRNTEAFF. The CDR3 nucleotides read TGTGCCAGCTCCAGAAACACTGAAGCTTTCTTT.

In its sample, this clone was seen a few times. The rearrangement uses TRBV5-6 and TRBJ1-5, with no clear D. The germline V and J ends were trimmed by 5 bases and 5 bases, with 17 bases remaining between them. In germline, CDR1 is SGHDT, CDR2 YYEEEE. The CDR3 runs 15 residues. CDR3 coding DNA: TGTGCCAGCAGTCCTATTGGGTTGTCCGATCAGCCCCAGCATTTT. Encoded protein: CASSPIGLSDQPQHF.

The V and J genes are TRBV18 and TRBJ1-1; 8 bases fit TRBD1. V lost 3 bases, J lost 4 bases, and 7 bases stayed unmatched. This CDR3 has 15 residues. CDR1 KGHSH and CDR2 LQKENI come from the germline V gene. CDR3 sequence: CASSPFDRGSTEAFF. The CDR3 bases are TGTGCCAGCTCACCGTTCGACAGGGGCAGCACTGAAGCTTTCTTT.